Only a few counts were recorded for the clone carrying this T cell receptor beta chain. Its target is not known. The source of the sample is a study of T-cell memory formation after mild COVID-19. Findings and limits, study-wide: Day 15 to 85 contracting clones showed balanced CD4/CD8; later expanders leaned CD4+. CD4+ contracting clones were found mainly in CM and EM, and CD8+ ones in EMRA.

TCRdb redid the calling of the 5' RACE reads with MiXCR, one entry per CDR3 protein. In the table there are a few hundred thousand distinct CDR3 sequences, roughly 25% of which are singletons. J lost 7 bases, V lost 0 bases, and 8 bases had no gene match. The germline V gene encodes CDR1 SGHRS and CDR2 YFSETQ. The CDR3 contains 15 residues. The source is an adult woman who had mild COVID-19 (a few samples of this study predate the infection). Cell type and time point are not known. The sequencing sample was made of PBMCs or a T cell subset sorted from them (not recorded which). The V and J genes are TRBV5-1 and TRBJ2-5; TRBD1 matches 8 bases. CDR3 residues: CASSLVGAGGGTQYF. The CDR3, as DNA: TGCGCCAGCAGCTTGGTTGGCGCAGGGGGCGGGACCCAGTACTTC.